What follows is one TCR beta chain and its context. This clonotype has ten or more counts. Which antigen it targets is not known. No much larger clone exists at a distance of one base, and base qualities are not known. The junction shows trimming of 7 bases on V and 6 bases on J, plus 22 bases between the germline ends. CDR1 and CDR2 (MGHDK, SYGVNS) derive from the germline V gene. The CDR3 measures 16 amino acids from cysteine to phenylalanine. Solely the CDR3 DNA is kept, with 48 bases framed from the first base. Total RNA was extracted from unfractionated whole blood that had been collected in Tempus Blood RNA tubes. As TCR sequencing controls, roughly five healthy volunteers were used, with blood taken at day 0, 2 weeks and 6 weeks. These data come from a study of human T cells and chemical hapten exposure (dated by TCRdb to 2020 to 2023). For the wider study: The libraries were sequenced as a pool, and the TCR yield per sample differed mostly because of small variations in library volumes within the pool. Peripheral blood TCR repertoire changes were tracked in vivo in alopecia patients during primary and secondary sensitization to the hapten diphenylcyclopropenone (DPC).

During library preparation, unique molecular identifiers were attached to individual cDNA molecules so that TCRs could be counted in a quantitative, reproducible way. Both TCR alpha and TCR beta chains were sequenced from each blood RNA sample. In the source study's methods: The median number of TCRs per sample was 90,000 to 100,000, ranging from 23,224 to 690,600. The Decombinator software suite was used to annotate the V, J and CDR3 of the TCR reads. To make PS versus PT1 abundance plots, every sample was subsampled to the same number of TCRs (28,000). TCRs were defined as expanded if absent before sensitization and observed at least eight times at the 2-week time point. TCRdb trimmed public reads at Q25 via fastp, called clones via MiXCR and kept in-frame beta chains. Each entry is one CDR3 protein sequence, shown with its most common DNA and genes. None of the V and J calls come from the authors' own analysis; TCRdb made them. Counted in this sample were 95,000 to 150,000 distinct CDR3 sequences; less than 10% of them appeared once. Together, the top ten hold 1.4% of the sample.

Study-level results and caveats: DPC sensitization did not change the number of TCRs with a frequency above 1 in 1000, and there was no evidence of changes in global repertoire structure. After repeated subsampling, the strength of the expansion versus patch-test correlation and the threshold at which it became significant changed.

The sequence was obtained from a human donor in good health. Some clones in this sample may be carry-over from other donors' samples. Donor details come from another sample of the same person, matched by shared clones. The chain couples TRBV25-1 to TRBJ1-5; TRBD1 might be the D gene, on 5 matching bases. Sequencing was carried out using whole blood. This receptor carries the CDR3 CASTDPPGWDGQPQHF. The sequenced DNA: TGTGCCAGCACTGACCCGCCCGGATGGGACGGTCAGCCCCAGCATTTT.